Listed below are T cell receptor beta chains from one sample, sequenced in a study of blood T cell repertoires in COVID-19. Profiled with immunoSEQ multiplex PCR; TCRdb holds only in-frame clones, not every one. The table lists 220,000 or so clones, about 91% of them singletons, with approximately 14% in the top ten. Sequenced: PBMCs or T cells enriched from blood (not recorded which). These receptors all stem from a woman aged 50 to 60 with acute COVID-19. Both conserved end residues are part of each CDR3. The D gene is left open where the match is weak. Clone size is not always given. Where it is, it says once, few, many or a class for expanded clones.

clone_size	v_call	d_call	j_call	cdr3_nt	cdr3_aa
many	TRBV27	.	TRBJ2-7	TGTGCCAGCAGTTTAGGAAATCGGGGAACCTACGAGCAGTACTTC	CASSLGNRGTYEQYF
.	TRBV19	.	TRBJ2-2	TGTGCCAGTAGCCGCACCGGGGAGCTGTTTTTT	CASSRTGELFF
.	TRBV11-2	.	TRBJ1-3	TGTGCCAGCAGTTTCTCCCTTATCTCTGGAAACACCATATATTTT	CASSFSLISGNTIYF
once	TRBV2	.	TRBJ2-7	TGTGCCAGCAGTGTCTATCGGGGAAACTCCTACGAGCAGTACTTC	CASSVYRGNSYEQYF
.	TRBV5-1	.	TRBJ1-1	TGCGCCAGCAGCATCTTCGAGGGCACTGAAGCTTTCTTT	CASSIFEGTEAFF
.	TRBV28	TRBD2	TRBJ2-7	TGTGCCAGCAGTTATGTCGGCGGGGGGGAGCAGTACTTC	CASSYVGGGEQYF
.	TRBV14	TRBD1	TRBJ1-1	TGTGCCAGCACCCTACAGACAGGGCTGAACACTGAAGCTTTCTTT	CASTLQTGLNTEAFF
.	TRBV7-9	TRBD2	TRBJ2-1	TGTGCCAGCAGCTTAGGAGAGGGGCTAGCGGGGGTCCAGTTCTTC	CASSLGEGLAGVQFF
.	TRBV19	.	TRBJ1-1	TGTGCCAGTAGTAGGCCGAACACTGAAGCTTTCTTT	CASSRPNTEAFF
.	TRBV3-1/TRBV3-2	TRBD2	TRBJ2-1	TGTGCCAGCAGTTGGACTAGCGGCGGCAATGAGCAGTTCTTC	CASSWTSGGNEQFF
.	TRBV6-5	.	TRBJ1-2	TGTGCCAGCAGACACCCAAGGACGGGGAACTATGGCTACACCTTC	CASRHPRTGNYGYTF
few	TRBV10-2	TRBD2	TRBJ2-7	TGCGCCAGCAGCTCGCGGGAGGGCGGAGGCGAGTACTTC	CASSSREGGGEYF
.	TRBV4-2	TRBD2	TRBJ2-7	TGTGCCAGCAGCCAAGTGTCGCTCTCTAGCGGCTCCTACGAGCAGTACTTC	CASSQVSLSSGSYEQYF
.	TRBV30	TRBD1	TRBJ2-3	TGTGCCTGGAGTGTACCGACAGGGCCAGATACGCAGTATTTT	CAWSVPTGPDTQYF
.	TRBV5-4	TRBD1	TRBJ1-2	TGTGCCAGCAGCTTGTTCGGGCAGGGGGCCAGCTATGGCTACACCTTC	CASSLFGQGASYGYTF
.	TRBV19	.	TRBJ1-1	TGTGCCAGTAGTATAGTTTATGCCTATGGAGCTTTCTTT	CASSIVYAYGAFF
.	TRBV6-6	TRBD1	TRBJ2-1	TGTGCCAGCAGTGGGACAGGGGGATTCCACAATGAGCAGTTCTTC	CASSGTGGFHNEQFF
.	TRBV7-2	.	TRBJ1-5	TGTGCCAGCAGCGTGGACACCTCCTATCAGCCCCAGCATTTT	CASSVDTSYQPQHF
once	TRBV6-4	TRBD2	TRBJ2-5	TGTGCCAGCAGTGCCTTCGGACTAGCCAAAGAGACCCAGTACTTC	CASSAFGLAKETQYF
.	TRBV30	TRBD1	TRBJ1-6	TGTGCCTGGAACTCGGACAGGGGTCCTTATAATTCACCCCTCCACTTT	CAWNSDRGPYNSPLHF
.	TRBV3-1/TRBV3-2	TRBD2	TRBJ2-1	TGTGCCAGCAGCCAAGGTGGAGCGGGGGTCTACAATGAGCAGTTCTTC	CASSQGGAGVYNEQFF
.	TRBV10-3	.	TRBJ2-3	TGTGCCATCAGTGAGCAGGGGAAATCCACAGATACGCAGTATTTT	CAISEQGKSTDTQYF
.	TRBV19	.	TRBJ1-2	TGTGCCGTAGGGTCCGCAGGGATTACAGCTAACTATGGCTACACCTTC	CAVGSAGITANYGYTF
.	TRBV7-2	TRBD1	TRBJ1-3	TGTGCCAGCAGCTTAAACGGACAGGGGTTTTCTGGAAACACCATATATTTT	CASSLNGQGFSGNTIYF
.	TRBV2	.	TRBJ2-1	TGTGCCAGCAGTGGGACATATTACAATGAGCAGTTCTTC	CASSGTYYNEQFF
.	TRBV7-2	.	TRBJ2-7	TGTGCCAGCAGCCCGACTAGAAATTTGGCCTACGAGCAGTACTTC	CASSPTRNLAYEQYF
.	TRBV7-2	.	TRBJ2-7	TGTGCCAGCAGCCTCCACCAGGGGTACGAGCAGTACTTC	CASSLHQGYEQYF
.	TRBV19	.	TRBJ1-2	TGTGCCAGTAGCAACGACCGGTTAAGAGGGTCCCAGTACTATGGCTACACCTTC	CASSNDRLRGSQYYGYTF
.	TRBV2	TRBD2	TRBJ2-1	TGTGCCAGCAGTTCAGTTTGGGAGGGACGGCTTGAGCAGTTCTTC	CASSSVWEGRLEQFF
.	TRBV5-1	.	TRBJ1-6	TGCGCCAGCAGCCCGGGAGCTTGGGGGGGAAATTCACCCCTCCACTTT	CASSPGAWGGNSPLHF
once	TRBV6-5	.	TRBJ2-1	TGTGCCAGTCCCCCCGCGGGGTCTTACAATGAGCAGTTCTTC	CASPPAGSYNEQFF
.	TRBV19	TRBD1	TRBJ1-2	TGTGCCAGTAGACTTGGGGACAGGAACTATGGCTACACCTTC	CASRLGDRNYGYTF
.	TRBV7-2	.	TRBJ2-2	TGTGCCAGCAGCCCTCCCGGGACTCACACCGGGGAGCTGTTTTTT	CASSPPGTHTGELFF
few	TRBV10-3	.	TRBJ1-3	TGTGCCATCAGTTTAACAGGACAGAGCTCTGGAAACACCATATATTTT	CAISLTGQSSGNTIYF
.	TRBV3-1/TRBV3-2	.	TRBJ1-6	TGTGCCAGCAGCCTGGGACAAGGGAATTCACCCCTCCACTTT	CASSLGQGNSPLHF